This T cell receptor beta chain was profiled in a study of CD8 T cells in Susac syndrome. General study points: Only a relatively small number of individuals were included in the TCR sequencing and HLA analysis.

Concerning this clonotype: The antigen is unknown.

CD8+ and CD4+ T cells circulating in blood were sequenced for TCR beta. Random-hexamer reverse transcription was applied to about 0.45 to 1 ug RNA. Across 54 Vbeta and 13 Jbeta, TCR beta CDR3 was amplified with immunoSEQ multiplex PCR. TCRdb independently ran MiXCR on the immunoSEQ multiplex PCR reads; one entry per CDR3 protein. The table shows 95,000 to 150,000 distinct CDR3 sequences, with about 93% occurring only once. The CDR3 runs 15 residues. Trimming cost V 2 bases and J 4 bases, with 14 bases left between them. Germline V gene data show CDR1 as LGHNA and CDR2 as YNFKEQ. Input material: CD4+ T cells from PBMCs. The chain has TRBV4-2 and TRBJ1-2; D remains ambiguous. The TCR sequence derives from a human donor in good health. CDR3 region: CASSQFKGDGYGYTF. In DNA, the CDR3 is TGTGCCAGCAGCCAATTCAAGGGCGACGGCTATGGCTACACCTTC.